This T cell receptor beta chain derives from a study of tissue T cells after allogeneic stem cell transplantation. The CDR3 loop spans 16 amino acids. CDR1 is MNHDT and CDR2 is YYDKIL in the germline V gene. J was trimmed by 0 bases and V by 2 bases; bases with no gene match: 2. The repertoire was sequenced with immunoSEQ multiplex PCR; TCRdb's copy has only in-frame clones and lacks some. The sample holds 2,500 to 3,000 clones, 45% to 50% seen once. Remarks on this clone: Mouse gene names and germline throughout. The CDR3 extends 1 residue past the end of the read, so its final part is completed from the germline J gene.

Documented time point: mouse harvest day 14 after allogeneic transplant. The graft held 10^6 splenic CD5+ T cells and 10^7 T-cell-depleted bone marrow cells. This clonotype was obtained from a female BALB/c mouse given C57BL/6 T cells with graft-versus-host disease after an allogeneic hematopoietic cell transplant. This chain joins TRBV17 and TRBJ1-3, with 9 nucleotides matching TRBD1. The material sequenced was gut tissue. The CDR3 region is CASSRRTGVSGNTLYF. The CDR3 bases that were read are TGTGCTAGCAGTAGAAGGACAGGGGTTTCTGGAAATACGCTCTAT.